The 7 T cell receptor beta chains listed next were all sequenced from one sample in a study of T cells in Graves' hyperthyroidism and ophthalmopathy (dated by TCRdb to the late 2010s). The library came from multiplex PCR. TCRdb lists the instrument as Illumina HiSeq 2000. TCR beta CDR3 regions were amplified from RNA transcripts. The first round of RT-PCR for the TCR CDR3 was performed with the HTBI primer set and the Qiagen OneStep RT-PCR kit. Using fastp at Q25 and MiXCR, TCRdb reprocessed the public reads and kept productive beta chains. One record per CDR3 amino acid sequence lists the most common genes and DNA. A total of over 650,000 distinct CDR3 sequences appear in this sample, about a sixth of them only once. The ten largest clones add up to 8.4% of the sample. Sequenced material: blood. The receptors shown here come from a man aged 18 to 29 with Graves' hyperthyroidism.

The table lists this clonotype with a few counts. This chain joins TRBV4-1 and TRBJ2-7; no definite D call. Per the germline V gene, CDR1 is MGHRA and CDR2 is YSYEKL. The V and J ends lost 0 bases and 3 bases respectively, with 12 bases between them. This CDR3 contains 15 residues. The CDR3 reads CASSQERALDYEQYF. CDR3 coding DNA: TGCGCCAGCAGCCAAGAACGGGCCCTCGACTACGAGCAGTACTTC.

This clonotype was observed at least ten times. This CDR3 is CAIGSSGANVLTF. For the CDR3, the DNA is TGTGCTATCGGGAGCTCTGGGGCCAACGTCCTGACTTTC. The rearrangement uses TRBV27 and TRBJ2-6, with a tentative D call TRBD2 (6 bases). The germline CDR1 and CDR2 sequences are MNHEY and SMNVEV (reference sequence). The CDR3 length is 13 residues.

Turning to this clonotype: Since a much larger clone is just one base distant, this may be a read error. V and J are TRBV6-1 and TRBJ2-2, with a weak D call TRBD1 (6 bases). Germline CDR1 is MNHNS and CDR2 is SASEGT. The CDR3 has 15 residues. In DNA form, the CDR3 reads TGTGCCAGCAGTGAATATAGGACAGACACCGAGGAGCTGTTTTTT. Protein product: CASSEYRTDTEELFF.

This clonotype was observed at least ten times. This chain connects TRBV28 to TRBJ2-7, with 10 bases identical to TRBD1. With 6 bases clipped from V and 2 bases from J, the junction kept 7 bases outside the gene matches. The CDR3 runs 15 residues. The germline CDR1 and CDR2 sequences are MDHEN and SYDVKM. CDR3: CASRTRQGAAYEQYF. In nucleotides, the CDR3 is TGTGCCAGCAGGACTCGACAGGGGGCGGCCTACGAGCAGTACTTC.

The V and J genes are TRBV27 and TRBJ2-1, with unresolved D. CDR3 length equals 11 residues. Germline lookup yields CDR1 MNHEY and CDR2 SMNVEV (reference sequence). V dropped 3 bases and J dropped 9 bases, with 6 bases sitting between them. CDR3 DNA: TGTGCCAGCAGTTTTAGTAGTGAGCAGTTCTTC. It encodes CASSFSSEQFF.

Points on this clonotype: This may be a read error, as it is one base from a much larger clone. This chain uses TRBV4-2 with TRBJ2-7, with D unclear. Per the germline V gene, CDR1 is LGHNA and CDR2 is YNFKEQ. V was pared by 0 bases and J by 0 bases, with 6 bases between. The CDR3 consists of 14 residues. CDR3 in amino acids: CASSQDESSYEQYF. DNA for the CDR3: TGTGCCAGCAGCCAAGATGAGAGCTCCTACGAGCAGTACTTC.

This clonotype was counted ten times or more. This rearrangement joins TRBV20-1 to TRBJ1-1; weak D call: TRBD1 (5 bases). V lost 6 bases and J 4 bases, leaving 12 bases between the germline ends. CDR3 size: 12 residues. Germline V gene lookup returns CDR1 DFQATT and CDR2 SNEGSKA (reference sequence). CDR3 sequence (DNA): TGCAGTGCGGGGGTGGATGGCACTGAAGCTTTCTTT. Translating it yields CSAGVDGTEAFF.